This TCR beta chain derives from a study of response to subunit inactivated influenza vaccine. Regarding this clonotype: Its antigen is unidentified.

Whole-study findings and limits: Authors suggested each seasonal influenza vaccination recruits few new T cells.

In TCRdb, the RT-PCR reads were re-called with MiXCR into one record per CDR3 protein. The sample lists 500,000 to 600,000 distinct CDR3 sequences, approximately 15% occurring once. The receptor was derived from a man in his fifties or sixties who received an inactivated influenza vaccine. Sequences were derived from CD4+ T cells sorted from PBMCs, sampled less than 30 months after vaccination.

The CDR3: CAIRKMSSYEQYF. The DNA of the CDR3 is TGTGCCATCAGAAAGATGAGCTCCTACGAGCAGTACTTC. This chain connects TRBV10-3 to TRBJ2-7; no firm D call. The CDR3 runs 13 residues. Trimming stripped 6 bases from V and 0 bases from J, with 9 bases between. The V gene's germline CDR1 is ENHRY and CDR2 SYGVKD.